This T cell receptor beta chain was sequenced in a study of cytomegalovirus exposure and HLA in healthy donors (dated by TCRdb to 2016 to 2017). As for the study more broadly: An earlier analysis of 587 of the donors reported under 300 Gb of sequence data and roughly 120 million unique TCR beta sequences obtained from around 190 million T cells. About 300 gigabases of sequencing data and around 80 million unique TCR sequences made up an early release that covered approximately 620 HLA-typed donors. Of the 398 genotyped donors, 65% to 90% were placed in the genetic ancestry cluster associated with self-reported Caucasian donors. The study aimed to test whether signatures of past pathogen exposure could be identified by cataloging public T cell receptors. The T cell repertoires of several hundred subjects were profiled by immunosequencing and related to cytomegalovirus serostatus. A separate validation cohort of about 110 different subjects was used in addition to the approximately 670-subject first cohort. To predict cytomegalovirus infection status, the study brought together high-throughput TCR immunosequencing, statistical association of individual TCRs with disease status, and machine learning. In a later analysis, previously published TCR beta repertoires from 550 to 700 donors were re-analyzed and high-resolution HLA genotyping was added so that TCR occurrence patterns could be studied. The later analysis used no new phenotypic data to find candidate immune exposures, relying instead on TCR beta sequences and their occurrence across donors. To decide whether each TCR beta V gene segment behaved as functional or pseudogenic, an earlier analysis of approximately 590 of the donors relied on high-throughput TCR beta sequencing. Donor age, sex, ethnicity and CMV serostatus were compiled together with the repertoire data. In a later genetic analysis, genome-wide SNP genotypes for about 65% of the roughly 670 donors were used, and that subset was treated as a discovery cohort. Every discovery cohort repertoire had been produced on one sequencing platform. Both class I and class II loci were covered by HLA typing, at four-digit resolution. Typing coverage varied by locus: roughly 629-630 donors for A, B, C, DRB1 and DQB1; roughly 520 for DQA1; over 600 for DPA1; roughly 450 for DPB1. Because of strong linkage in the cohort, four or five DR-DQ haplotypes were treated as single units for association and clustering. Among some 400 genotyped donors of the cohort, an average of around 240,000 unique TCR beta nucleotide sequences was sequenced per donor, of which about 18% were non-productive. What the authors observed across the whole study: Strong co-occurrence of HLA alleles, especially DR and DQ, made assigning TCR associations to individual alleles difficult. Three of the identified cytomegalovirus-associated TCR beta chains were confirmed in vitro to be specific for cytomegalovirus antigens. A later analysis associated some 17,000 TCR beta sequences with specific HLA alleles at a false discovery rate of 0.05. HLA typing was unavailable for some donors at each locus, so association tests used only the typed subset. Compared with the roughly 710-donor mean, donors in an Asian-associated ancestry cluster had fewer N-insertions in productive TCRs, according to a later genetic analysis. Immune exposure information for the cohort was limited to CMV serostatus. A later analysis found that HLA-associated TCR beta chains were more clonally expanded and had lower generation probabilities than equally common non-associated chains. A further reported finding was that TCR beta sequences accurately predicted the HLA-A and HLA-B alleles for most subjects in the first cohort. Some IMGT-functional V segments, including TRBV6-2 and TRBV6-3, could not be distinguished by the 87-base-pair reads and were therefore excluded. A cluster of highly shared sequence variants was judged likely to be a technical artifact of the sequencing pipeline. This cohort had only TCR beta chains sequenced, and the lack of alpha or paired-chain data limited which features could be detected. Because counts were too low, seventeen rarely observed V segments, including chromosome 9 orphons, were left out of the earlier analysis of approximately 500 of the donors. V-gene and J-gene trimming of TCR beta chains was associated with a missense DCLRE1C variant in a later genetic analysis, and the association was replicated in an independent cohort. A later analysis found that most CMV-associated TCR beta chains appeared HLA-restricted, with HLA associations seemingly driven largely by CMV exposure. Roughly uniform sequencing depth across donors was assumed in presence/absence analyses, although this assumption may not hold. The authors suggested that the approach could potentially be generalized to other disease states and immunological phenotypes. The study gave a list of around 170 TCR beta chains associated with cytomegalovirus. According to a later analysis, TCR association rates differed among HLA loci, with DRB1 alleles showing the most associated TCRs and HLA-C alleles showing the fewest. An earlier analysis of approximately 570 of the donors showed that most TCR beta V segments appeared in productive rearrangements either about 90% or about 30% of the time, which broadly matched IMGT annotations. Most TCR sequences were observed very rarely across donors, whereas some public TCRs were present in many individuals. In both the original and validation cohorts, the classifier was reported to diagnose cytomegalovirus status with high specificity and sensitivity. Linkage disequilibrium might explain the correlated functional status among segregating V segments, but an unknown experimental factor could not be ruled out. A later analysis reported that several top co-occurrence clusters appeared linked to parvovirus B19, influenza, CMV and Epstein-Barr virus.

The method was the immunoSEQ multiplex PCR assay. For the multiplex PCR, a mixture combining 60 forward primers for TCR Vbeta segments and 13 reverse primers for TCR Jbeta segments was used. Amplification of the CDR3 region of rearranged TCR beta genes was performed with a multiplex PCR assay on genomic DNA. The Illumina HiSeq System was used to sequence the amplified TCR beta libraries as 87-base-pair reads. The authors' pipeline ran thus. Across the 700 or so repertoires, a later analysis counted about 81 million unique TCR beta chains, 9.5 million to 12 million of which were shared by at least two donors. Raw reads were error-corrected and collapsed into unique sequences by a nearest-neighbor algorithm in which closely related sequences were merged to remove PCR and sequencing errors. CDR3 sequences were aligned to IMGT reference sequences to assign V, D and J gene segments. For a sequence to be retained, a match of at least six nucleotides to both a V gene segment and a J gene segment was required. A rearrangement counted as productive if the CDR3 had no stop codons and remained in frame with V and J, and every other rearrangement counted as non-productive. CDR3 was defined by IMGT convention, running from the second conserved V-encoded cysteine to the conserved J-encoded phenylalanine. The earlier analysis of about 610 of the donors excluded sequences that lacked an unambiguous match to a single V gene segment. In an earlier analysis of some 590 of the donors, V segments were called functional above 56.7% productive rearrangements and were called segregating when the between-donor standard deviation exceeded 5%. A statistical classification framework was built to diagnose cytomegalovirus status from the catalog of TCR beta chain sequences. A later analysis assigned V and J genes by comparing TCR nucleotide sequences with IMGT/GENE-DB human TR gene sequences. Using the TCRdist pipeline, a later analysis assigned CDR3 sequences along with most-parsimonious VDJ recombination scenarios. In a later analysis, each TCR beta chain was defined by its CDR3 amino acid sequence together with its V-gene family, and reads without a unique V-gene family were excluded. A later analysis removed roughly 590 highly shared, low-generation-probability nucleotide sequences to deal with suspected cross-contamination and a sequencing artifact. For each public chain, a later analysis derived a clonal expansion index from normalized ranks of inferred template counts within each repertoire. In a later analysis, generation probabilities were computed with a VDJ recombination model fitted to out-of-frame rearrangements, and the resulting probabilities were checked against IGoR. A later analysis scored TCR-TCR, TCR-HLA and TCR-CMV co-occurrence with hypergeometric tests, applying a repertoire-size bias correction to TCR pairs. To estimate false discovery rates, a later analysis permuted the HLA or CMV assignments 20 times. In a later analysis, co-occurring TCRs were grouped with DBSCAN, and TCRdist sequence similarity was added when clustering was performed within HLA-allele-positive subsets. Co-occurrence clustering excluded repertoires with fewer than 30,000 or more than 120,000 public chains, plus five with anomalous nucleotide sharing. TCRdb re-hosts the immuneACCESS table, in-frame sequences only. Its copies lack some clones; in the studies checked, an unresolved V gene accounts for under half of them, and the cause for the rest is not known. D and trimming were read from the DNA, whereas the V and J calls and clone size are those reported in that table. Present in this sample are about 120,000 clones, roughly 80% of which were seen just once. 25% to 35% of the sample comes from the top ten.

The cohort comprised 710 or so healthy bone marrow donors. At the time of sampling, every cohort member was nominally healthy, though immune exposures that went unrecorded were likely present. The donor tested CMV seropositive, placing the donor among the 289 seropositive members of the cohort. A peripheral blood sample was provided by each donor, and peripheral blood mononuclear cells were used for TCR beta sequencing. The Qiagen DNeasy Blood Extraction Kit was used to extract genomic DNA from the blood cell samples. The CDR3, from cysteine to phenylalanine, totals 15 residues. Only CDR3 DNA remains: 45 bases, in frame from the first base. The germline V end is reduced by 4 bases and the J end by 5 bases; junction bases left unmatched: 11. From a lookup of the germline V gene, CDR1 and CDR2 are SGDLS and YYNGEE. On this clone itself: Its antigen remains unidentified. Within one base of it there is no much larger clone, and no base qualities were kept.

Source material: PBMCs. The sequence came from a man aged 60 to 69 in good health and CMV-seropositive. The chain joins TRBV9 to TRBJ2-5; 7 central bases correspond to TRBD2. The CDR3 has the sequence CASSSRAGDLETQYF. Read as DNA, the sequence is TGTGCCAGCAGCTCCAGGGCGGGAGATTTGGAGACCCAGTACTTC.